This T cell receptor (beta chain) was recovered during a study of blood T cell repertoires in COVID-19 (dated by TCRdb to between 2020 and 2021). Turning to the overall study: Samples covering the acute and convalescent phases of COVID-19 were provided by collaborators in the United States, Italy and Spain. Where HLA class I and class II types were available, the types were taken from metadata supplied by the sample provider, not from assay-based typing. The repertoires were released in a freely available public database meant as a resource for research on the immune response to SARS-CoV-2. Nearly every sample came with metadata listing a de-identified subject ID, COVID-19 status, age in years and sex. The dataset comprised deeply sampled blood TCRbeta repertoires from subjects exposed to, actively infected with, or recovered from COVID-19. Samples came from the ongoing ImmuneRACE study (first 160 participants) plus 1,254 subjects from 6 global collaborators. The material from the prospective study consisted of cDNA or gDNA derived from T cells, B-cell-depleted T cells, or PBMCs.

Whole blood was collected in K2EDTA tubes by collaborating institutions according to the institutions' own protocols. For TCRbeta analysis, collaborator samples were shipped as frozen whole blood, as isolated PBMCs, or as DNA extracted from either sample type. Here is what the overall study found, with its caveats: The quantity of clinical and demographic metadata differed by source and by participant and was supplied without curation.

A remark on this clone: No cognate antigen has been identified for it. Base qualities are not recorded, but no much larger clone differs from it by a single base.

The immunoSEQ Assay, a bias-controlled multiplex PCR, was used to amplify TCRbeta CDR3 regions from genomic DNA. The published analysis was carried out like this. Nucleated cell counts per sample were estimated from amplification of reference gene primers within the assay. To quantify the absolute abundance of each unique TCRbeta CDR3 rearrangement, sequence reads were collapsed and filtered. Productive Simpson clonality was computed per sample as the square root of Simpson's diversity index over productive rearrangements. TCRdb stores this immuneACCESS table with in-frame sequences only. Part of the clones is absent; in the studies checked, under half of the shortfall reflects unresolved V genes, and no reason is known for the rest. The V and J calls and clone size come from that table; D and trimming were worked out from the DNA. Across this sample there are tens of thousands of clones, with just over 85% seen only once. The ten top clones hold approximately 10% of the sample.

CDR1 and CDR2 are drawn from the germline V gene: KGHSH, LQKENI. Trimming takes 3 bases off V and 5 bases off J; junction bases not matched to a gene: 7. From the cysteine through the phenylalanine, the CDR3 covers 15 amino acids. The kept DNA is CDR3 alone, 45 bases in frame from the first base. Sequences were obtained from peripheral blood. The chain employs TRBV18 and TRBJ1-5, with 7 bases aligning to TRBD1. This TCR was sampled from a man in his 70s with active or convalescent COVID-19. The encoded CDR3 is CASSPFGQGDQPQHF. The DNA sequence reads TGTGCCAGCTCACCCTTCGGTCAGGGGGATCAGCCCCAGCATTTT.